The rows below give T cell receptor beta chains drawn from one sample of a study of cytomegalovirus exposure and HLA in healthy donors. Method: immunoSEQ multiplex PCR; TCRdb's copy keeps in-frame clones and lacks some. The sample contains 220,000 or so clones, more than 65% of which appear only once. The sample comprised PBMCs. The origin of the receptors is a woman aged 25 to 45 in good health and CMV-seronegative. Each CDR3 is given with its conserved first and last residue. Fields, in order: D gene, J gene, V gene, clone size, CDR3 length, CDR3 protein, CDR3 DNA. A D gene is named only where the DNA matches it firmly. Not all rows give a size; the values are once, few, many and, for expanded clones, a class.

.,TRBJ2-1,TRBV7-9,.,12,CASSQDTNEQFF,TGTGCCAGCAGCCAGGATACGAATGAGCAGTTCTTC
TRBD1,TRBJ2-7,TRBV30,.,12,CAWGQGGYEQYF,TGTGCCTGGGGACAGGGGGGCTACGAGCAGTACTTC
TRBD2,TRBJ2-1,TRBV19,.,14,CASSRTSGRTEQFF,TGTGCCAGTAGCAGGACTAGCGGGAGGACTGAGCAGTTCTTC
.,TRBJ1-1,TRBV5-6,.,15,CASSLGGFRSTEAFF,TGTGCCAGCAGCTTGGGGGGCTTTAGGTCGACTGAAGCTTTCTTT
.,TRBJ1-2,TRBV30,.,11,CAWISLAGYTF,TGTGCCTGGATAAGTTTGGCAGGATACACCTTC
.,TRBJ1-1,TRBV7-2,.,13,CASSLVENTEAFF,TGTGCCAGCAGCTTAGTAGAGAACACTGAAGCTTTCTTT
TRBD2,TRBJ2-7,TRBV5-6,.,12,CASSLAGGEQYF,TGTGCCAGCAGCTTGGCCGGGGGGGAGCAGTACTTC
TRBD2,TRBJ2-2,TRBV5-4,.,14,CASTLLRENGELFF,TGTGCCAGCACGCTATTGCGGGAGAACGGGGAGCTGTTTTTT
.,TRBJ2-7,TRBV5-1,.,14,CASSLRDPRYEQYF,TGCGCCAGCAGCCTGCGGGACCCACGCTACGAGCAGTACTTC
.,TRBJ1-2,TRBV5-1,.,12,CASSSGTYGYTF,TGCGCCAGCAGCTCCGGGACATATGGCTACACCTTC
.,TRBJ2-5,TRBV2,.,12,CARSGNGETQYF,TGTGCCCGCTCCGGGAATGGGGAGACCCAGTACTTC
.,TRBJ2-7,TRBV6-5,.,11,CASSSPGEQYF,TGTGCCAGCAGTTCGCCGGGAGAGCAGTACTTC
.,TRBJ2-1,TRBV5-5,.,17,CVSSLGRSFLAFDEQFF,TGTGTCAGCAGCTTAGGGAGGTCCTTCTTGGCTTTCGATGAGCAGTTCTTC
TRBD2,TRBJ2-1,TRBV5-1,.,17,CASSLADSSRLADPRFF,TGCGCCAGCAGCTTGGCAGACTCCTCCCGGCTAGCGGACCCCAGGTTCTTC
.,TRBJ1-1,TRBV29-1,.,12,CSVDQKNTEAFF,TGCAGCGTTGATCAGAAGAACACTGAAGCTTTCTTT
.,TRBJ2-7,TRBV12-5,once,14,CASGWGGGGYEQYF,TGTGCTAGTGGTTGGGGGGGCGGAGGCTACGAGCAGTACTTC
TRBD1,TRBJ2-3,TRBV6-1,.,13,CATGDRVTDTQYF,TGTGCCACCGGGGACAGGGTCACAGATACGCAGTATTTT
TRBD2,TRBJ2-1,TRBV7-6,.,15,CASSKGLAGVDEQFF,TGTGCCAGCAGCAAGGGACTAGCGGGAGTCGATGAGCAGTTCTTC
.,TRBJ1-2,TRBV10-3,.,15,CAISPDGGANYGYTF,TGTGCCATCAGTCCAGACGGGGGGGCCAACTATGGCTACACCTTC
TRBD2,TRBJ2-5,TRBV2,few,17,CASSDRLAGGLGETQYF,TGTGCCAGCAGTGATAGGCTAGCGGGGGGGTTAGGGGAGACCCAGTACTTC
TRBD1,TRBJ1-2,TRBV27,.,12,CASGTVGYGYTF,TGTGCCAGCGGGACAGTTGGCTATGGCTACACCTTC
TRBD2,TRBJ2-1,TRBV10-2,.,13,CASSLAGSYEQFF,TGCGCCAGCTCACTAGCGGGGTCCTACGAGCAGTTCTTC
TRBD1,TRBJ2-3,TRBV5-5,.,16,CASSWTGRSLADTQYF,TGTGCCAGCAGCTGGACAGGTCGAAGTCTCGCAGATACGCAGTATTTT
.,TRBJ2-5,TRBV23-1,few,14,CASSPPVGEETQYF,TGCGCCAGCAGTCCACCGGTGGGAGAAGAGACCCAGTACTTC
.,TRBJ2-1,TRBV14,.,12,CASSHGSHEQFF,TGTGCCAGCAGCCACGGGTCACATGAGCAGTTCTTC